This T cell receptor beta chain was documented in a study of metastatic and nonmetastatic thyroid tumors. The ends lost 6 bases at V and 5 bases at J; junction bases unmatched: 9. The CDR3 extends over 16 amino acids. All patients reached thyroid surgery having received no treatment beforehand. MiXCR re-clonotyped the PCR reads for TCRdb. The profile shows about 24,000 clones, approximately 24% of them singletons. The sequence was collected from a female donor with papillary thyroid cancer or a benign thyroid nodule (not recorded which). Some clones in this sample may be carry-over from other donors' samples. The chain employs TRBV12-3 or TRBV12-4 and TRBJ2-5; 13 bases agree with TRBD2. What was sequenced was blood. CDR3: CASSTGTSGRGETQYF. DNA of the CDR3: TGTGCCAGCAGCACAGGAACTAGCGGGAGGGGGGAGACCCAGTACTTC.